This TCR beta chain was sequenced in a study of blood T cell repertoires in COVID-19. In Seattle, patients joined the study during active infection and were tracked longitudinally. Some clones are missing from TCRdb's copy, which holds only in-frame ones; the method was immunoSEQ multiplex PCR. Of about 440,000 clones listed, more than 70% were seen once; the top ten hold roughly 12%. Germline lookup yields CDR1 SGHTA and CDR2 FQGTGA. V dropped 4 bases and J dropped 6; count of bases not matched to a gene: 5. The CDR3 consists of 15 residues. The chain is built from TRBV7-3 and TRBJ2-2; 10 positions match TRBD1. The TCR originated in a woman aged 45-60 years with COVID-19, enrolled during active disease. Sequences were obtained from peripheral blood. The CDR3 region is CASSSRDRGAGELFF. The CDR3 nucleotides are TGTGCCAGCAGCTCTAGGGACAGGGGAGCCGGGGAGCTGTTTTTT.